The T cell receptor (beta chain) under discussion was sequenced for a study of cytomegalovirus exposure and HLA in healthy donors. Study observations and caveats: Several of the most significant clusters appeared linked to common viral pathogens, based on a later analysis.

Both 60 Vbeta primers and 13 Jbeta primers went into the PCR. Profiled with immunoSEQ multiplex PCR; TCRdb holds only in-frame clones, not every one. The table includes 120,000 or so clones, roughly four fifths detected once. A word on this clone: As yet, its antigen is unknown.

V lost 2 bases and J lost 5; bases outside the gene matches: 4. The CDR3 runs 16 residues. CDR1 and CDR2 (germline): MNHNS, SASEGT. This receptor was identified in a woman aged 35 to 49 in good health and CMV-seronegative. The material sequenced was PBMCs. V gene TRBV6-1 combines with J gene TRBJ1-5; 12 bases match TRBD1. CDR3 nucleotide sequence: TGTGCCAGCAGTGAACCGGGACAGGGGGCACATCAGCCCCAGCATTTT. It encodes CASSEPGQGAHQPQHF.